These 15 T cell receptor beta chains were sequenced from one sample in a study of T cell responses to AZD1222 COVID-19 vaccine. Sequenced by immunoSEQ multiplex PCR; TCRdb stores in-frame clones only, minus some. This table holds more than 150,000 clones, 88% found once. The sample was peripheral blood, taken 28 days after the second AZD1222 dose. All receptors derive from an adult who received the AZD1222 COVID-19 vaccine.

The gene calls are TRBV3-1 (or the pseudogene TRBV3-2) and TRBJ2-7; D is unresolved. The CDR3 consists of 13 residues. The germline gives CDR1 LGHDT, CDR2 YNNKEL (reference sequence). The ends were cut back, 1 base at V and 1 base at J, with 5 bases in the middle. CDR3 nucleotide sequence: TGTGCCAGCAGCCAAGGGGCATCCTACGAGCAGTACTTC. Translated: CASSQGASYEQYF.

CDR3: CASSVGLANQETQYF. The CDR3 bases are TGTGCCAGCAGCGTAGGTCTAGCGAATCAAGAGACCCAGTACTTC. The rearrangement joins TRBV9 to TRBJ2-5; weak D call: TRBD2 (6 bases). Germline CDR1 SGDLS, CDR2 YYNGEE. The CDR3 is 15 residues long. V shed 0 bases and J shed 2 bases, with 11 bases lying between them.

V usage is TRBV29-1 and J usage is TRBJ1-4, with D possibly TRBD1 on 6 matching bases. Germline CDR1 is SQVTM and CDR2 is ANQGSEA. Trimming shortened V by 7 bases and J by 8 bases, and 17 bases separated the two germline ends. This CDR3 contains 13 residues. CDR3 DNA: TGCAGCGCCACAAGACAGGAGGGGGAAAAACTGTTTTTT. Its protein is CSATRQEGEKLFF.

The CDR3 nucleotides are TGTGCCAGCAGTGCTAGCGGGAGTTCCTACGAGCAGTACTTC. Amino acid sequence: CASSASGSSYEQYF. The chain is built from TRBV6-2 or TRBV6-3 and TRBJ2-7; 10 bases line up with TRBD2. Trimming took 5 bases from V and 1 from J; bases not matched to a gene: 2. The V gene's germline CDR1 is MNHEY and CDR2 SVGEGT. The CDR3 length is 14 residues.

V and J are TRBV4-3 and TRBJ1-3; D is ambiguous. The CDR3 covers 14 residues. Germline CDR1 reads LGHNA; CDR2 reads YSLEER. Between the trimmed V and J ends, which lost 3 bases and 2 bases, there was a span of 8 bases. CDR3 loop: CASSHQTPGNTIYF. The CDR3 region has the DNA TGCGCCAGCAGCCACCAGACACCTGGAAACACCATATATTTT.

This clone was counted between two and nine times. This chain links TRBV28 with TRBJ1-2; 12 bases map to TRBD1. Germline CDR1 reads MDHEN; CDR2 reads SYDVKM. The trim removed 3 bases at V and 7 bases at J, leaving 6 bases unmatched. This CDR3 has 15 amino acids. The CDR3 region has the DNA TGTGCCAGCAGTTTCCGGGACAGGGGGCCTCTTGGCTACACCTTC. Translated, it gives CASSFRDRGPLGYTF.

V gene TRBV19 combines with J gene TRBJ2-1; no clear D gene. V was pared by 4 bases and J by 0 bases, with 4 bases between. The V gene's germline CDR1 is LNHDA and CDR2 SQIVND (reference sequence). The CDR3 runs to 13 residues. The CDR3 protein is CASSTRSYNEQFF. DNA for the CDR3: TGTGCCAGTAGTACCCGCTCCTACAATGAGCAGTTCTTC.

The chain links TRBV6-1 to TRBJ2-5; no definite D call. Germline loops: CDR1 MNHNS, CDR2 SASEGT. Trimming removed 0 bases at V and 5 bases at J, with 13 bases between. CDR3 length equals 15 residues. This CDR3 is CASSEAGAPSETQYF. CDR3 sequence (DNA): TGTGCCAGCAGTGAAGCAGGTGCCCCGTCGGAGACCCAGTACTTC.

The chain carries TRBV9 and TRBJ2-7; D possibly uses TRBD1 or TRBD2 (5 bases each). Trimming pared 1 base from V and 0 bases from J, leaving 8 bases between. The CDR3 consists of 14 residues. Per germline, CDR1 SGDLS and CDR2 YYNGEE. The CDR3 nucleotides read TGTGCCAGCAGCGTAACCGGGGCCTCCTACGAGCAGTACTTC. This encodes CASSVTGASYEQYF.

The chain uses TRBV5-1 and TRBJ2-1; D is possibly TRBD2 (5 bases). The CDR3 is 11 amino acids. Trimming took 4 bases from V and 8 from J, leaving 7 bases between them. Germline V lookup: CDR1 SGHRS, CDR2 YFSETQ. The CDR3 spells CASSKRDEQFF. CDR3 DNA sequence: TGCGCCAGCAGCAAGAGGGATGAGCAGTTCTTC.

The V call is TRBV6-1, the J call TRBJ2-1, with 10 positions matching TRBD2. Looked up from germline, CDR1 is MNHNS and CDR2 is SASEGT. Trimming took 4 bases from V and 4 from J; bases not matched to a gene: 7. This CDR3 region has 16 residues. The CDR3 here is CASSASSGSPYNEQFF. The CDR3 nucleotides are TGTGCCAGCAGTGCGTCTAGCGGGAGTCCGTACAATGAGCAGTTCTTC.

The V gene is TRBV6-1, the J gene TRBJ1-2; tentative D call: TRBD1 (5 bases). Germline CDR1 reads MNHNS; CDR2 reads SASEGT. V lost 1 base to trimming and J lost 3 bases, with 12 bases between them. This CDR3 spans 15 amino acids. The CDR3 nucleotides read TGTGCCAGCAGTGAAGGGGTAGGGGTGGACTATGGCTACACCTTC. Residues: CASSEGVGVDYGYTF.

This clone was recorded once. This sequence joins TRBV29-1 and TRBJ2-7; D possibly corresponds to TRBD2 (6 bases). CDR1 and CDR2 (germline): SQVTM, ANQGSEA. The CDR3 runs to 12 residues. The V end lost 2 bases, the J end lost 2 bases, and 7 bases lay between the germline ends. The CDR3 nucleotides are TGCAGCGTTGAATCGGGGGCCTACGAGCAGTACTTC. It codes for CSVESGAYEQYF.

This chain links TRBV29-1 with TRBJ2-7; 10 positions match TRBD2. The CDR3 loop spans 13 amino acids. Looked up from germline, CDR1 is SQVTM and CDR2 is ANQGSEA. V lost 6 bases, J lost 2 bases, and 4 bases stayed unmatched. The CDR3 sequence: CSVVGLAAYEQYF. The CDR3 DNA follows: TGCAGCGTGGTCGGACTAGCGGCCTACGAGCAGTACTTC.

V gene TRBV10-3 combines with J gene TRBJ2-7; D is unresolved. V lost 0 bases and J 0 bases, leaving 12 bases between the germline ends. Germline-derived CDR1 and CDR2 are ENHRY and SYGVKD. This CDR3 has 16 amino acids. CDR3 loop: CAISESPTGSSYEQYF. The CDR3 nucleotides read TGTGCCATCAGTGAGTCACCGACGGGTAGCTCCTACGAGCAGTACTTC.